This TCR beta chain comes out of a study of T cell responses to AZD1222 COVID-19 vaccine. Overall study findings and caveats: Recipients of AZD1222 seropositive at baseline numbered only 6 or 7. A reported finding is that nearly half of spike-specific TCRs target unmutated variant regions. Elevations in Spike-specific TCR breadth and depth followed administration of two AZD1222 doses.

This CDR3 comprises 14 residues. Trimming removed 8 bases from V and 6 bases from J, with 16 bases in between. Germline loops: CDR1 SNHLY, CDR2 FYNNEI. Method: immunoSEQ multiplex PCR; TCRdb's copy keeps in-frame clones and lacks some. The sample holds some 140,000 clones, 90% to 95% seen once. As regards this clone: Its specificity is unknown.

Combined were second doses at about 4 or about 12 weeks. This material consisted of peripheral blood, taken 28 days after the second AZD1222 dose. V gene TRBV2 combines with J gene TRBJ2-2; D is unresolved. The TCR comes from an adult who received the AZD1222 COVID-19 vaccine. The DNA of the CDR3 is TGTGCCAGCCGAGTTACACCAGGCGCCGGGGAGCTGTTTTTT. Translation gives CASRVTPGAGELFF.